Below, one T cell receptor beta chain is given with its context. Its target is unknown. Sequencing targeted expressed TCRB transcripts, as all isolated RNA had been reverse transcribed. Data came from immunoSEQ multiplex PCR; TCRdb stores just in-frame clones and leaves some out. The sample yields roughly 100,000 clones, under 30% seen once. These data originate in a study of beta chain features in type 1 diabetes. Study findings and constraints: Type 1 diabetes patients had TCRB CDR3s that were shorter (moderately but significantly so) in all four CD4+ subsets. Among patients, naive, central memory and Treg TCRB repertoires appeared more similar than among healthy donors.

The germline V gene encodes CDR1 MNHEY and CDR2 SVGAGI. J was trimmed by 5 bases and V by 6 bases; bases with no gene match: 7. This CDR3 contains 15 residues. The sequence was obtained from a woman between 18 and 30 years old with type 1 diabetes. The sample taken for sequencing was central memory CD4+ T cells from blood. V and J are TRBV6-5 and TRBJ1-5, with 10 bases aligning to TRBD1. In DNA form, the CDR3 reads TGTGCCAGCAGGGCCGGGACAGGGGTGTATCAGCCCCAGCATTTT. The encoded protein is CASRAGTGVYQPQHF.